The 7 T cell receptor beta chains below come from one sample, sequenced in a study of blood T cells in healthy people across ages. Alongside a J-beta primer mix, a sample-barcoded 5' primer served in a second PCR lasting about 7 to 11 cycles. TCRdb independently ran MiXCR on the 5' RACE reads; one entry per CDR3 protein. This sample yields 1.5 million to 2 million distinct CDR3 sequences, of which around 48% are seen a single time; approximately 2.1% belongs to the top ten. Input material: blood. These receptors came from a woman between 35 and 50 years old in good health.

This chain links TRBV9 with TRBJ2-1, with 10 bases identical to TRBD2. CDR1 and CDR2 (germline): SGDLS, YYNGEE. The CDR3 is 16 residues long. The J segment lost 6 bases and the V segment lost 2 bases, leaving 8 bases of the junction unmatched. CDR3 coding DNA: TGTGCCAGCAGCGTGAGGCCCAGCGGGGGGGTCAATGAGCAGTTCTTC. This gives the protein CASSVRPSGGVNEQFF. The variable domain in full, with the rest retrieved from reference TRBV9 and TRBJ2-1, is DSGVTQTPKHLITATGQRVTLRCSPRSGDLSVYWYQQSLDQGLQFLIQYYNGEERAKGNILERFSAQQFPDLHSELNLSSLELGDSALYFCASSVRPSGGVNEQFFGPGTRLTVL.

The chain couples TRBV21-1 to TRBJ2-1; the DNA was not used to check the table's D call, TRBD2. TRBV21-1 is a pseudogene locus. This CDR3 comprises 14 residues. CDR3: CASSNGGGANEQFF. The CDR3 nucleotides are TGTGCCAGCAGCAACGGCGGGGGGGCAAATGAGCAGTTCTTC.

This chain connects TRBV7-9 to TRBJ2-5; D remains ambiguous. The J call is in doubt because the DNA end fits TRBJ2-7 better. The CDR3 extends over 10 amino acids. Looked up from germline, CDR1 is SEHNR and CDR2 is FQNEAQ (reference sequence). This CDR3 is CASSSHEQYF. In nucleotides, the CDR3 is TGTGCCAGCAGTTCCCACGAGCAGTACTTC.

This chain joins TRBV20-1 and TRBJ1-2, with 9 bases fitting TRBD1. The CDR3 extends over 13 amino acids. Losses at the gene ends were 4 bases for V and 8 bases for J; bases not matched to a gene: 8. Looked up from germline, CDR1 is DFQATT and CDR2 is SNEGSKA (reference sequence). CDR3 sequence (DNA): TGCAGTGCTACCCCCGGACAGGGGATAGGCTACACCTTC. It codes for CSATPGQGIGYTF.

This clonotype was seen more than once but under ten times. J is TRBJ2-7 and V is TRBV28; either TRBD1 or TRBD2 may fit D (5 bases each). Germline lookup yields CDR1 MDHEN and CDR2 SYDVKM. This CDR3 region has 14 residues. V was pared by 5 bases and J by 1 base, with 12 bases between. The CDR3 region is CASSGGPPSYEQYF. The CDR3 region has the DNA TGTGCCAGCAGTGGGGGACCCCCTTCCTACGAGCAGTACTTC.

The chain has TRBV4-2 and TRBJ2-5; 7 bases are a match to TRBD2. V shed 0 bases and J 3 bases; nucleotides not matched to a gene: 4. The length of the CDR3 is 15 residues. Looked up from germline, CDR1 is LGHNA and CDR2 is YNFKEQ. The CDR3, as DNA: TGTGCCAGCAGCCAAGACCTAAGCGGGGAAGAGACCCAGTACTTC. This codes for CASSQDLSGEETQYF.

The sample holds a few counts of this clonotype. The chain joins TRBV28 to TRBJ2-7; 7 bases align to TRBD1. CDR1 MDHEN and CDR2 SYDVKM come from the germline V gene. J lost 7 bases, V lost 5 bases, and 11 bases had no gene match. This CDR3 has 14 amino acids. The DNA for the CDR3 is TGTGCCAGCAGTGCCGGGACAGACCTACGGGAGCAGTACTTC. It yields the protein CASSAGTDLREQYF.